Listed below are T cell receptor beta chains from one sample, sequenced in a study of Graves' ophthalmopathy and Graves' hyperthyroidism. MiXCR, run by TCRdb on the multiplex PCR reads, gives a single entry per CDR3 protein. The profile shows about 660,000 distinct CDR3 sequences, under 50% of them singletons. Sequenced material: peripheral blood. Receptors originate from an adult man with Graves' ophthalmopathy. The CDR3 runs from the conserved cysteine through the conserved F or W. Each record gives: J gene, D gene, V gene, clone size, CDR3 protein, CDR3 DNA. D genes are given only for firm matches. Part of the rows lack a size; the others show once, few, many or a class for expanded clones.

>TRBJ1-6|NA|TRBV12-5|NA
CASGLRTGPYNSPLHF
TGTGCTAGTGGGTTGCGAACCGGTCCGTATAATTCACCCCTCCACTTT
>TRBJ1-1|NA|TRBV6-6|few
CASSSPGRGPPTEAFF
TGTGCCAGCAGTTCACCGGGACGGGGACCTCCCACTGAAGCTTTCTTT
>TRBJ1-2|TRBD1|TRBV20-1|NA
CSARAGTGGYTF
TGCAGCGCTAGGGCCGGGACAGGAGGCTACACCTTC
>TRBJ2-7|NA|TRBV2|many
CASTVASYEQYF
TGTGCCAGCACGGTGGCTTCCTACGAGCAGTACTTC
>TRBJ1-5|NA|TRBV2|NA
CANSQGVNSNQPQHF
TGTGCCAACAGCCAAGGGGTGAATAGCAATCAGCCCCAGCATTTT
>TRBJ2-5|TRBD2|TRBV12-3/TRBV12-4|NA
CASRRLAGLETQYF
TGTGCCAGCAGAAGACTAGCGGGGTTGGAGACCCAGTACTTC
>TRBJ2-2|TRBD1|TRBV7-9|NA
CASSLGPWTGETNTGELFF
TGTGCCAGCAGCTTAGGCCCTTGGACAGGGGAAACGAACACCGGGGAGCTGTTTTTT
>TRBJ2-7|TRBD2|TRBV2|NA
CARRREGAEQYF
TGTGCCAGGAGGAGGGAGGGTGCCGAGCAGTACTTC
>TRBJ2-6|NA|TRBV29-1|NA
CSAKGDTGANVLTF
TGCAGCGCCAAGGGAGACACCGGGGCCAACGTCCTGACTTTC
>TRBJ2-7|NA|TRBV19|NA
CASSIGDSPRVNEQYF
TGTGCCAGTAGTATAGGTGACAGCCCTAGGGTCAACGAGCAGTACTTC
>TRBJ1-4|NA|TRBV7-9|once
CASSMHSGNEKLFF
TGTGCCAGCAGCATGCATTCAGGGAATGAAAAACTGTTTTTT
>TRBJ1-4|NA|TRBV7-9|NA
CASSLSESWDEKLFF
TGTGCCAGCAGCCTTTCGGAGAGCTGGGATGAAAAACTGTTTTTT
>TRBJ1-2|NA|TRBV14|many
CASSQAQASGYTF
TGTGCCAGCAGCCAAGCACAGGCGAGTGGCTACACCTTC
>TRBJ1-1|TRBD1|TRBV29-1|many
CSAATGQGTEAFF
TGCAGCGCGGCGACAGGGCAGGGCACTGAAGCTTTCTTT
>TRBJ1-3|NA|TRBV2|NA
CASSRIGDTIYF
TGTGCCAGCAGTAGGATAGGGGACACCATATATTTT
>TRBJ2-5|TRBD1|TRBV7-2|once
CASSNWTGNSNQPQYF
TGTGCCAGCAGTAATTGGACAGGGAATAGCAATCAGCCCCAGTACTTC
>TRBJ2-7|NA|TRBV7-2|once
CASSAGRRGVAYEQHF
TGCGCCAGCAGCGCGGGCCGGAGGGGCGTCGCCTACGAGCAGCACTTC